Presented here are 20 T cell receptor beta chains from one specimen sequenced in a study of blood T cell repertoires in COVID-19 (dated by TCRdb to the early 2020s). Libraries were prepared through the immunoSEQ multiplex PCR assay. TCRdb retrieved this table from immuneACCESS and kept in-frame rearrangements only. Not all clones are present; in checked studies, unresolved V genes account for under half, and no reason is known for the remainder. A total of some 46,000 clones appear in this sample, over 65% of them only once. Approximately 60% of the sample is taken by the ten largest. Sequencing was carried out using peripheral blood. The origin of the receptors is a man older than 75 with acute or convalescent COVID-19.

The J gene is TRBJ2-2, the V gene TRBV9, with 8 positions matching TRBD1. J was trimmed by 0 bases and V by 1 base; bases with no gene match: 5. The V gene's germline CDR1 is SGDLS and CDR2 YYNGEE. The CDR3 runs 17 residues. CDR3 DNA: TGTGCCAGCAGCGTAACGGGACAGGCCGCGAACACCGGGGAGCTGTTTTTT. Its protein product is CASSVTGQAANTGELFF.

The V gene is TRBV4-3, the J gene TRBJ2-5; 10 bases line up with TRBD2. This CDR3 has 15 amino acids. In germline, CDR1 is LGHNA, CDR2 YSLEER. V shed 0 bases, J shed 5 bases, and the junction held 3 bases outside the gene matches. CDR3 coding DNA: TGCGCCAGCAGCCAAGACGGAGCGGGAGGGGAGACCCAGTACTTC. It is translated as CASSQDGAGGETQYF.

V gene TRBV7-9 combines with J gene TRBJ2-3; TRBD1 agrees at 7 bases. Unmatched junction bases numbered 9, after V lost 5 bases and J lost 4 bases. CDR3 length: 15 residues. Germline-derived CDR1 and CDR2 are SEHNR and FQNEAQ (reference sequence). The CDR3 loop is CASSALRGWADTQYF. The CDR3 coding sequence is TGTGCCAGCAGCGCCCTCAGGGGGTGGGCAGATACGCAGTATTTT.

In this sample, this clone turned up once. V usage is TRBV5-6 and J usage is TRBJ2-7; 8 nucleotides line up with TRBD1. Germline-derived CDR1 and CDR2 are SGHDT and YYEEEE. Losses at the gene ends were 2 bases for V and 6 bases for J; bases not matched to a gene: 4. The CDR3 sequence is 13 residues long. CDR3: CASSFGQGGEQYF. The DNA of the CDR3 is TGTGCCAGCAGCTTTGGACAGGGAGGCGAGCAGTACTTC.

The chain employs TRBV28 and TRBJ1-2, with D possibly being TRBD1 (6 bases). Deletions cut 9 bases from V and 4 bases from J, with 21 bases between. Germline CDR1 reads MDHEN; CDR2 reads SYDVKM. The CDR3 loop spans 15 amino acids. The chain's CDR3 is CASGEGGTLSYGYTF. DNA for the CDR3: TGTGCCAGTGGGGAGGGGGGGACCCTTTCCTATGGCTACACCTTC.

The gene calls are TRBV7-6 and TRBJ2-1; possible D gene TRBD1, 5 bases. The V and J ends lost 1 base and 2 bases respectively, with 9 bases between them. This CDR3 is built from 15 residues. Germline CDR1 and CDR2: SGHVS and FNYEAQ. The chain's CDR3 is CASSLEGYPYNEQFF. The CDR3 nucleotides read TGTGCCAGCAGCTTAGAGGGGTACCCCTACAATGAGCAGTTCTTC.

Only a few counts were recorded for this clone. The CDR3 DNA reads TGTGCCAGCAGCCTCCGGACAGGGATCAGGCAGCCCCAGCATTTT. This translates into CASSLRTGIRQPQHF. This chain uses TRBV7-2 with TRBJ1-5; 8 positions match TRBD1. This CDR3 is built from 15 residues. After removal of 5 bases from V and 7 bases from J, the junction contained 10 bases not matched to a gene. Germline CDR1 is SGHTA and CDR2 is FQGNSA.

The chain has TRBV18 and TRBJ1-6; D gene uncertain. This CDR3 spans 13 amino acids. Germline lookup yields CDR1 KGHSH and CDR2 LQKENI. Trimming removed 0 bases from V and 7 bases from J, with 4 bases in between. CDR3 sequence (DNA): TGTGCCAGCTCACCACCGGCAAATTCACCCCTCCACTTT. Its protein is CASSPPANSPLHF. Filled out from reference TRBV18 and TRBJ1-6, the complete variable domain reads NAGVMQNPRHLVRRRGQEARLRCSPMKGHSHVYWYRQLPEEGLKFMVYLQKENIIDESGMPKERFSAEFPKEGPSILRIQQVVRGDSAAYFCASSPPANSPLHFGNGTRLTVT.

The rearrangement uses TRBV7-9 and TRBJ1-2, with D uncertain. This CDR3 has 12 amino acids. In germline, CDR1 is SEHNR, CDR2 FQNEAQ (reference sequence). V was clipped by 5 bases and J by 8 bases, with 12 bases between them. CDR3 bases: TGTGCCAGCAGCCCCTGGGAGCAAGGCTACACCTTC. Residues: CASSPWEQGYTF.

The chain joins TRBV6-5 to TRBJ1-1; no clear D gene. Between the trimmed V and J ends, which lost 6 bases and 5 bases, there was a span of 13 bases. Germline CDR1 and CDR2: MNHEY and SVGAGI. This CDR3 has 13 residues. The DNA of the CDR3 is TGTGCCAGCAGGCCACAGCTTGGGACTGAAGCTTTCTTT. This translates into CASRPQLGTEAFF.

This clone showed up just a few times. CDR3 sequence: CASSPRRDTQYF. The CDR3 DNA reads TGTGCCAGCAGCCCCCGCAGAGATACGCAGTATTTT. This chain joins TRBV3-1 (or the pseudogene TRBV3-2) and TRBJ2-3, with D uncertain. The CDR3 has 12 residues. CDR1 and CDR2 (germline): LGHDT, YNNKEL (reference sequence). V was clipped by 4 bases and J by 5 bases, with 7 bases between them.

The chain recombines TRBV7-6 with TRBJ2-7, with 7 bases matching TRBD2. The ends lost 4 bases at V and 6 bases at J; junction bases unmatched: 6. The CDR3 is 13 amino acids. The germline gives CDR1 SGHVS, CDR2 FNYEAQ. CDR3 nucleotides: TGTGCCAGCAGCTCGAAACTAGCGAGCGAGCAGTACTTC. Its protein product is CASSSKLASEQYF.

The genes are TRBV5-1 and TRBJ1-1; D is ambiguous. V was trimmed by 4 bases and J by 4 bases, leaving 14 bases between them. CDR3 length: 14 residues. Germline V gives CDR1 SGHRS, CDR2 YFSETQ. The CDR3 reads CASSLDLTRTEAFF. The DNA for the CDR3 is TGCGCCAGCAGCCTAGATTTAACGCGCACTGAAGCTTTCTTT.

The genes are TRBV6-5 and TRBJ2-7; 14 nucleotides agree with TRBD2. CDR3 length equals 14 residues. V lost 7 bases and J lost 4; bases outside the gene matches: 3. Germline V CDR1 and CDR2: MNHEY, SVGAGI. CDR3 sequence (DNA): TGTGCCAGCAACCGACTAGCGGGAGGGTACGAGCAGTACTTC. Its protein product is CASNRLAGGYEQYF.

The V call is TRBV6-5, the J call TRBJ1-4; tentative D call: TRBD1 (5 bases). The CDR3 runs 14 residues. Trimming pared 2 bases from V and 3 bases from J, leaving 7 bases between. Germline V CDR1 and CDR2: MNHEY, SVGAGI. CDR3 sequence reads: CASSYGGANEKLFF. CDR3 nucleotides: TGTGCCAGCAGTTACGGGGGGGCTAATGAAAAACTGTTTTTT.

This chain joins TRBV5-1 and TRBJ2-7; no clear D gene. V was cut by 2 bases and J by 0 bases, with 12 bases left in between. CDR1 is SGHRS and CDR2 is YFSETQ in the germline V gene. CDR3 length: 15 amino acids. The CDR3 DNA reads as TGCGCCAGCAGCTTTTCTAGACCTGTCTCCTACGAGCAGTACTTC. Protein: CASSFSRPVSYEQYF.

V usage is TRBV18 and J usage is TRBJ2-1, with TRBD2 identical over 7 bases. CDR1 KGHSH and CDR2 LQKENI come from the germline V gene. The CDR3 is 15 residues long. J gave up 9 bases and V 0 bases, and 8 bases lay outside the gene matches. In nucleotides, the CDR3 is TGTGCCAGCTCACCACCGTTTTCTTCGGGAGGTGAGCAGTTCTTC. Its translation: CASSPPFSSGGEQFF.

V usage is TRBV5-1 and J usage is TRBJ1-4; 8 nucleotides agree with TRBD1. The CDR3 has 15 amino acids. Germline V gene sequence: CDR1 SGHRS, CDR2 YFSETQ. V gave up 3 bases and J gave up 2 bases; unmatched junction bases: 3. CDR3 region: CASSSTGGTNEKLFF. DNA of the CDR3: TGCGCCAGCAGCTCTACAGGGGGGACTAATGAAAAACTGTTTTTT.

The chain uses TRBV5-1 and TRBJ2-2; TRBD1 agrees at 7 bases. The CDR3 has 17 residues. The V gene end was trimmed by 1 base and the J gene end by 1 base; junction bases not matched to a gene: 7. Per the germline V gene, CDR1 is SGHRS and CDR2 is YFSETQ. CDR3 nucleotide sequence: TGCGCCAGCAGCTTGCCCGGGACAGCGTTGAACACCGGGGAGCTGTTTTTT. This gives the protein CASSLPGTALNTGELFF.

The chain recombines TRBV19 with TRBJ2-7; 9 positions agree with TRBD2. The germline V gene has CDR1 LNHDA and CDR2 SQIVND (reference sequence). There are 15 residues in the CDR3. V lost 5 bases to trimming and J lost 4 bases; unmatched junction nucleotides: 9. In nucleotides, the CDR3 is TGTGCCAGTAGTCCGACTAGCGGAAATGTTTACGAGCAGTACTTC. It codes for CASSPTSGNVYEQYF.